Reported below is one T cell receptor (beta chain). It has no known antigen specificity. One base away there is no much larger clone; base qualities are not given. This record belongs to a study of Ad26.COV2.S vaccination and SARS-CoV-2 variants (dated by TCRdb to about 2021). In the study overall: Donors in the vaccine arm were drawn from COV1001, a multicentre, randomized, double-blind, placebo-controlled phase I-IIa trial testing Ad26.COV2.S in healthy adults. Ad26.COV2.S was administered intramuscularly at 5 x 10^10 or 1 x 10^11 viral particles, either as a single shot or as two shots given 56 days apart. TCRbeta repertoire sequencing was used to assess the specificity and breadth of SARS-CoV-2-reactive T cell receptors after Ad26.COV2.S vaccination. The TCR-sequenced set comprised around 30 samples: approximately 19 Ad26.COV2.S vaccine recipients, 5 placebo recipients and 8 SARS-CoV-2 convalescent individuals. Participants in the trial were split at random into five groups of five each, receiving low-dose or high-dose Ad26.COV2.S once or twice, or else placebo on both occasions. Investigators did not know the trial group allocation while performing experiments and assessing outcomes. Overall results and qualifications from the work: The authors noted that total T cell responses may have been underestimated by the TCR breadth and depth analyses. Substantial breadth of spike-specific CD8+ and CD4+ T cell responses was reported after vaccination. Vaccine and placebo recipients had comparable non-spike TCR breadth, which fits with the vaccine containing only spike. Ad26.COV2.S recipients had higher spike-specific TCR breadth than placebo recipients (P = 0.0014). The study was not powered to compare responses between vaccine doses or regimens.

From the cysteine up to the phenylalanine, the CDR3 has a length of 17 residues. The kept DNA is CDR3 alone, 51 bases in frame from the first base. Sequences SGHVS (CDR1) and FQNEAQ (CDR2) are obtained from the germline V gene. Relative to germline, V is missing 5 bases and J is missing 2 bases, with 15 bases of the junction outside any gene match. Taken with the paper, the label for treatment or condition translates to: 19 received Ad26.COV2.S at low or high dose, single or two shots; 5 received placebo; per-sample allocation not given. For vaccine and placebo recipients, the sequenced repertoires came from samples collected on day 63 after the first injection. In Cohort 1b, about 25 adults aged 18-55 years were enrolled at a single site in Boston, USA, between 29 July and 7 August 2020. Ad26.COV2.S consisted of a replication-incompetent adenovirus type 26 vector by which a prefusion-stabilized SARS-CoV-2 spike protein from the original Wuhan strain was expressed.

The immunoSEQ Assay was the method used to sequence TCRbeta CDR3 regions. After extraction, genomic DNA underwent amplification by bias-controlled multiplex PCR, followed by high-throughput sequencing. Per the authors' processing: Collapsing and filtering of sequences were performed to quantify the absolute abundance of each unique TCRbeta CDR3 region. Usable DNA was measured by amplifying reference genes present in all nucleated cells, and TCRbeta template counts were normalized to that usable DNA to estimate T cell fraction. Repertoire TCRs were annotated as SARS-CoV-2-specific by exact matching of V gene, CDR3 amino acid sequence and J gene to a known reactive TCR set. The reference SARS-CoV-2 TCR set came from MIRA and was filtered for enrichment in COVID-19-positive ImmuneCODE repertoires, removing public or cross-reactive TCRs. Drawing on the MIRA antigens, annotated TCRs were analysed further at the level of specific ORF or position within ORF. Depth was the summed frequency of annotated unique rearrangements, while breadth was defined as annotated unique rearrangements over total unique productive rearrangements. Two-sided Wilcoxon rank-sum tests were used to compare TCR breadth between groups. TCRdb holds this immuneACCESS table with in-frame rearrangements only. Some clones are missing; in checked studies, unresolved V genes explain under half, and the rest has no known cause. V and J calls and clone size are given by that table; D and trimming were obtained from the DNA. Present in this sample are 350,000 to 500,000 clones, around 90% of which were seen just once. The ten largest make up 9% to 15% of the sample.

The source was peripheral blood, collected in a trial of Ad26.COV2.S vaccine versus placebo. This sequence originates from a person aged 18-60 years who received the Ad26.COV2.S COVID-19 vaccine or a placebo. This receptor chain uses TRBV7-8 and TRBJ2-7; 7 junctional bases match TRBD2. CDR3 loop: CASSPRYRGDRTYEQYF. The nucleotide sequence is TGTGCCAGCAGCCCCCGGTATCGGGGGGACCGCACCTACGAGCAGTACTTC.